What follows describes a single T cell receptor beta chain. The CDR3 extends over 13 amino acids. Trimming removed 7 bases from V and 5 bases from J, with 14 bases in between. This sample is drawn from a study of blood T cell repertoires in COVID-19. Overall study: From T cells, B-cell-depleted T cells, or PBMCs came the material, which was cDNA or gDNA.

Authors' methods: Nucleated cell counts were estimated from reference gene primer amplification. Clones were sequenced by immunoSEQ multiplex PCR, and TCRdb holds only the in-frame ones, with some missing. V and J calls and clone size come straight from that table; D and trimming were deduced from the DNA. The data hold some 450,000 clones, with 88% observed a single time. The clonotype was recovered from a woman aged 45-65 years with COVID-19, enrolled during active disease. The rearrangement joins TRBV12-3 or TRBV12-4 to TRBJ1-1; D gene ambiguous. The sequencing input was peripheral blood. Here the CDR3 reads CASTWREGTEAFF. The CDR3 nucleotides read TGTGCCAGCACCTGGAGGGAAGGGACTGAAGCTTTCTTT.